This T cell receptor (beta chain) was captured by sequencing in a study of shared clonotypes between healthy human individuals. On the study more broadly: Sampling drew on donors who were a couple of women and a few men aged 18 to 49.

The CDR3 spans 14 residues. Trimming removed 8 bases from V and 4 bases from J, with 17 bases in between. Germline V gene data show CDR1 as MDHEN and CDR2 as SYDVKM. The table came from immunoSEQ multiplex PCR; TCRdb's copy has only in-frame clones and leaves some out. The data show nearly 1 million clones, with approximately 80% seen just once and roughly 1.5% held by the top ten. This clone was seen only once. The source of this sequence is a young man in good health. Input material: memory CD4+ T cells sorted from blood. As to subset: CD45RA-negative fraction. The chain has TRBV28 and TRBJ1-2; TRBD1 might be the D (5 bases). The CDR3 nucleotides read TGTGCCAGCGGGGTTGGCGGGGCTAGCTATGGCTACACCTTC. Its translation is CASGVGGASYGYTF.